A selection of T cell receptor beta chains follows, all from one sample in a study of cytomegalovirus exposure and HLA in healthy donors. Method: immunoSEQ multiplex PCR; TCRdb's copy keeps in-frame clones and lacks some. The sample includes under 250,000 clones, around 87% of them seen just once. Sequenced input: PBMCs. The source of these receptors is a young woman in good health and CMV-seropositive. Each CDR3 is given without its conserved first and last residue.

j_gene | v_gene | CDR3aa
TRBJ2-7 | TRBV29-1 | SVNVEIAERSYEQY
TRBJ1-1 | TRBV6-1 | ASSEGTGGAEAF
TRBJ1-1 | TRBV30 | AWSVLARTEAF
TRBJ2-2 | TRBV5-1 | ASRGTGSRGELF
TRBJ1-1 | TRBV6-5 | ASSYSQGGTEAF
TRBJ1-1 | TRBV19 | ASSIDIQVAGNTEAF
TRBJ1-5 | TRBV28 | ASREAWVQEINQPQH
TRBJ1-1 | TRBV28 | ASRPPGVEAF
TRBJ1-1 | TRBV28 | ASTGQGVGWEAF
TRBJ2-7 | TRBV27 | ASSWGRTYEQY
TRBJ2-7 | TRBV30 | AWSVGVNEQY
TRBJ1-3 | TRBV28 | ASSRQGTAVVTIY
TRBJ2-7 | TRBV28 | ASTLGGARASYEQY
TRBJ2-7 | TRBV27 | ASSEPGQGGEQY
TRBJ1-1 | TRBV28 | ASSLAVNTEAF
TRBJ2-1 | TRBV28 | ASGLRREIYEQF
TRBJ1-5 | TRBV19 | ASSIERGPIVDQH
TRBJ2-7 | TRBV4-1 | ASSQEGTSGRAYEQY
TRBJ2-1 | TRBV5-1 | ASSLDPPGLAGGNNEQF
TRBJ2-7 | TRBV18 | ASSPTDYEQY
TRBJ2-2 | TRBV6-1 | ASILRENGELF
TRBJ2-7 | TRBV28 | ASSSRGLAGVYEQY
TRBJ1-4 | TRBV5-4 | ASSRTGQGATEKLF
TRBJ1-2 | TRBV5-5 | ASSLGGRSYGYT
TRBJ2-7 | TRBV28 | ASSLSGQPYEQY
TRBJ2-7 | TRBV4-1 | ASSQEGAGEQY
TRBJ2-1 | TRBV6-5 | ASRRTGVHNEQF
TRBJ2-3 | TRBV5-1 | ASSIGTSGFTDTQY